The 15 T cell receptor beta chains below were found in one sample sequenced in a study of blood T cell repertoires in COVID-19. Method: immunoSEQ multiplex PCR; TCRdb's copy keeps in-frame clones and lacks some. The data show about 310,000 clones, with almost 90% seen just once and about 1% held by the top ten. The sequenced material came from peripheral blood. The receptors here all came from a woman in her forties with COVID-19, enrolled during active disease.

This CDR3 reads CASSLVGGTEAFF. DNA of the CDR3: TGTGCCAGCAGCTTAGTAGGGGGCACTGAAGCTTTCTTT. The genes are TRBV11-2 and TRBJ1-1, with D perhaps TRBD1 (6 bases). Trimming pared 1 base from V and 4 bases from J, leaving 7 bases between. The CDR3 totals 13 residues. Germline-derived CDR1 and CDR2 are SGHAT and FQNNGV. The full variable domain, rest sourced from reference TRBV11-2 and TRBJ1-1, is EAGVAQSPRYKIIEKRQSVAFWCNPISGHATLYWYQQILGQGPKLLIQFQNNGVVDDSQLPKDRFSAERLKGVDSTLKIQPAKLEDSAVYLCASSLVGGTEAFFGQGTRLTVV.

For this clone: Distinct nucleotide sequences in the sample also encode this CDR3. V gene TRBV7-9 combines with J gene TRBJ1-1; unclear D gene. V was shortened by 5 bases and J by 8 bases, with 12 bases between the two germline ends. This CDR3 region has 12 residues. The germline V gene has CDR1 SEHNR and CDR2 FQNEAQ (reference sequence). The CDR3 DNA is TGTGCCAGCAGCCCACCGGGAACAGAAGCTTTCTTT. Encoded protein: CASSPPGTEAFF.

The genes are TRBV20-1 and TRBJ1-2, with 8 bases matching TRBD1. Trimming cost V 6 bases and J 0 bases; bases outside gene matches: 9. CDR3 length: 15 amino acids. Germline loops: CDR1 DFQATT, CDR2 SNEGSKA (reference sequence). In nucleotides, the CDR3 is TGCAGTGCAAGTGACAGGGGCCACTCTAACTATGGCTACACCTTC. It is translated as CSASDRGHSNYGYTF.

This clone showed up just a few times. The chain combines TRBV28 with TRBJ1-1; D is ambiguous. Trimming removed 1 base at V and 1 base at J, with 10 bases between. The CDR3 loop spans 15 amino acids. In germline, CDR1 is MDHEN, CDR2 SYDVKM. The CDR3, as DNA: TGTGCCAGCAGTTTATATCGGGAGGGGAACACTGAAGCTTTCTTT. The encoded protein is CASSLYREGNTEAFF.

V and J are TRBV11-1 and TRBJ2-3; D may be TRBD1 (5 bases). Germline loops: CDR1 SGHAT, CDR2 FQDESV (reference sequence). The CDR3 runs 16 residues. Trimming took off 5 bases at V and 4 bases at J, with 19 bases between the two ends. CDR3 sequence: CASSPFWGITADTQYF. The CDR3 DNA follows: TGTGCCAGCAGCCCATTCTGGGGCATTACGGCAGATACGCAGTATTTT.

The chain links TRBV6-2 or TRBV6-3 to TRBJ2-7; 9 bases are shared with TRBD1. The CDR3 length is 16 residues. Germline CDR1 is MNHEY and CDR2 is SVGEGT. Trimming removed 5 bases from V and 2 bases from J; junction bases left unmatched: 10. CDR3 bases: TGTGCCAGCAGTCTAATTCAGGGACAGGGACCCTACGAGCAGTACTTC. It is translated as CASSLIQGQGPYEQYF.

This clone was counted once. The rearrangement links TRBV3-1 (or the pseudogene TRBV3-2) to TRBJ1-4; D gene unclear. Germline CDR1 LGHDT, CDR2 YNNKEL (reference sequence). Trimming left V 8 bases short and J 5 bases short, with 15 bases between. The CDR3 is 14 residues long. In DNA, the CDR3 is TGTGCCAGCGCGTCGAGGCGGAACAATGAAAAACTGTTTTTT. Translating gives CASASRRNNEKLFF.

The V and J genes are TRBV6-2 or TRBV6-3 and TRBJ2-1; 10 positions agree with TRBD2. The CDR3 consists of 15 residues. V lost 5 bases to trimming and J lost 4 bases; unmatched junction nucleotides: 5. CDR1 is MNHEY and CDR2 is SVGEGT in the germline V gene. The CDR3 DNA reads TGTGCCAGCAGTCTAGCGGGAGTAGAGTACAATGAGCAGTTCTTC. It yields the protein CASSLAGVEYNEQFF.

J is TRBJ1-5 and V is TRBV19; TRBD1 agrees at 7 bases. V was clipped by 8 bases and J by 2 bases; unmatched bases: 9. There are 15 residues in the CDR3. CDR1 is LNHDA and CDR2 is SQIVND in the germline V gene (reference sequence). This CDR3 reads CASQSDRVGNQPQHF. The DNA for the CDR3 is TGTGCCAGTCAGAGCGACAGGGTCGGCAATCAGCCCCAGCATTTT.

The chain carries TRBV9 and TRBJ2-7; TRBD1 matches 7 bases. V shed 4 bases and J 4 bases; nucleotides not matched to a gene: 20. The length of the CDR3 is 18 residues. Germline V gene sequence: CDR1 SGDLS, CDR2 YYNGEE. The CDR3 DNA is TGTGCCAGCAGCCTACTTAATTTTCGGACGGGACAGCCTTACGAGCAGTACTTC. Its protein product is CASSLLNFRTGQPYEQYF.

This chain joins TRBV7-9 and TRBJ2-7, with 11 bases identical to TRBD2. Germline CDR1 SEHNR, CDR2 FQNEAQ (reference sequence). The CDR3 spans 15 residues. The J segment lost 5 bases and the V segment lost 5 bases, leaving 8 bases of the junction unmatched. The DNA for the CDR3 is TGTGCCAGCAGCCAGCTAGCGGGAGGCCCCGACGAGCAGTACTTC. Translated: CASSQLAGGPDEQYF.

The chain uses TRBV2 and TRBJ1-2; TRBD1 matches at 7 bases. CDR3 length: 15 amino acids. The V and J ends lost 6 bases and 4 bases, in that order; junction bases with no gene match: 11. Germline V gives CDR1 SNHLY, CDR2 FYNNEI. The CDR3 protein is CASRAWDSVTYGYTF. The CDR3 DNA sequence: TGTGCCAGCAGAGCCTGGGACAGTGTTACCTATGGCTACACCTTC.

The chain uses TRBV29-1 and TRBJ2-7; weak D call: TRBD1 (6 bases). CDR1 and CDR2 from the germline V gene are SQVTM and ANQGSEA. The CDR3 covers 12 residues. V lost 4 bases to trimming and J lost 3 bases, with 10 bases between them. The DNA for the CDR3 is TGCAGCGTTGTAAGGGACAACTACGAGCAGTACTTC. Its translation is CSVVRDNYEQYF.

The rearrangement joins TRBV30 to TRBJ2-7; possible D gene TRBD1, 5 bases. Trimming took 2 bases from V and 0 from J, leaving 8 bases between them. Germline CDR1 and CDR2: GTSNPN and SVGIG (reference sequence). This CDR3 has 13 residues. The CDR3 loop reads CAWSWGHSYEQYF. The DNA of the CDR3 is TGTGCCTGGAGTTGGGGCCACTCCTACGAGCAGTACTTC. The full variable domain, in which reference TRBV30 and TRBJ2-7 provide the parts outside the CDR3, is SQTIHQWPATLVQPVGSPLSLECTVEGTSNPNLYWYRQAAGRGLQLLFYSVGIGQISSEVPQNLSASRPQDRQFILSSKKLLLSDSGFYLCAWSWGHSYEQYFGPGTRLTVT.

The chain carries TRBV28 and TRBJ1-5; 9 nucleotides line up with TRBD1. Trimming took 4 bases from V and 7 from J; bases not matched to a gene: 5. Germline CDR1 MDHEN, CDR2 SYDVKM. This CDR3 contains 14 residues. The CDR3 DNA sequence: TGTGCCAGCAGTTATCGACAGGGGGTCCAGCCCCAGCATTTT. Protein product: CASSYRQGVQPQHF.